A selection of T cell receptor beta chains follows, all from one sample in a study of cytomegalovirus exposure and HLA in healthy donors. Profiling relied on immunoSEQ multiplex PCR, and the TCRdb table lists in-frame clones only, not all of them. The sample yields 200,000 to 250,000 clones, of which the top ten take up more than 0.75%. Sequencing used PBMCs. All receptors derive from a woman aged 30 to 39 in good health and CMV-seropositive. The CDR3 runs from the conserved cysteine through the conserved F or W. A D gene is named only where the DNA matches it firmly.

TGTGCCAGCAGCGTCAGGGGGCCAGAGACCCAGTACTTC	CASSVRGPETQYF	TRBV7-9	TRBD1	TRBJ2-5
TGCGCCAGCAGCCCGAGCGCAGGGGGCACTGAAGCTTTCTTT	CASSPSAGGTEAFF	TRBV5-1	TRBD1	TRBJ1-1
TGCGCCAGCAGCCTAGGACAGGCTGTGAACACTGAAGCTTTCTTT	CASSLGQAVNTEAFF	TRBV5-1	TRBD1	TRBJ1-1
TGTGCCAGCAGTTCAACCAGGGACAGGGGGCCTAACTATGGCTACACCTTC	CASSSTRDRGPNYGYTF	TRBV7-9	TRBD1	TRBJ1-2
TGCGCCAGCAGCTTGGTACCTAGGGGAGGGGGATTCTACGAGCAGTACTTC	CASSLVPRGGGFYEQYF	TRBV5-1	-	TRBJ2-7
TGTGCCAGCGGAGAAGGAATCACAGATACGCAGTATTTT	CASGEGITDTQYF	TRBV28	-	TRBJ2-3
TGTGCCACCAGCGTTGGACTAGCGGCCGTCTACAATGAGCAGTTCTTC	CATSVGLAAVYNEQFF	TRBV15	TRBD2	TRBJ2-1
TGTGCCAGCAGACCCGGGACAGCCTACGAGCAGTACTTC	CASRPGTAYEQYF	TRBV2	TRBD1	TRBJ2-7
TGTGCCAGCAGTGAGTCCCGCAGTGCCCTAGGCAATGAGCAGTTCTTC	CASSESRSALGNEQFF	TRBV2	-	TRBJ2-1
TGTGCCAGCTCACTTAGGGGATCTGGGGCCAACGTCCTGACTTTC	CASSLRGSGANVLTF	TRBV18	-	TRBJ2-6
TGTGCCAGCAGCAAAGCGGTAAGGGAACTAGCGGGAGGGCCTTGGAGGAACGAGCAGTACTTC	CASSKAVRELAGGPWRNEQYF	TRBV21-1	-	TRBJ2-7
TGTGCCAGTAGTACACAGGGGGCGTCCCACAATGAGCAGTTCTTC	CASSTQGASHNEQFF	TRBV19	TRBD1	TRBJ2-1
TGCAGCGTTGAATCGCGGGGGCTCCCCAATGAGCAGTTCTTC	CSVESRGLPNEQFF	TRBV29-1	-	TRBJ2-1
TGTGCCAGCAGCTTACTACAGGGTTTACTCTACGAGCAGTACTTC	CASSLLQGLLYEQYF	TRBV11-2	-	TRBJ2-7
TGTGCCAGCAGCTTAGCGGGGAGAATAGGTACTGAAGCTTTCTTT	CASSLAGRIGTEAFF	TRBV7-2	-	TRBJ1-1
TGCAGCGTCGGGGGGACAGGGAATATGGTTGCAGATACGCAGTATTTT	CSVGGTGNMVADTQYF	TRBV29-1	TRBD1	TRBJ2-3
TGTGCCAGTAGTAATCAGGGTTGGGCTAATGAAAAACTGTTTTTT	CASSNQGWANEKLFF	TRBV19	-	TRBJ1-4
TGTGCCAGCAGCTTAGGGACAGCTAATCAAGAGACCCAGTACTTC	CASSLGTANQETQYF	TRBV7-2	-	TRBJ2-5
TGTGCCAGCAGTTCGACAGGGGCGGGGAACACTGAAGCTTTCTTT	CASSSTGAGNTEAFF	TRBV27	TRBD1	TRBJ1-1
TGCGCCAGCAGCCCTCGACAGGGTATGAACACCGGGGAGCTGTTTTTT	CASSPRQGMNTGELFF	TRBV4-3	TRBD1	TRBJ2-2
TGTGCCAGCAAAGAAAACAGGGGAGAAGAGACCCAGTACTTC	CASKENRGEETQYF	TRBV2	TRBD1	TRBJ2-5
TGTGCCAGCAGTCCCCCTCTAGGTGCGACTGGGGCCAACGTCCTGACTTTC	CASSPPLGATGANVLTF	TRBV28	-	TRBJ2-6
TGCGCCAGCAGCCGGGGGGACAACTCCTACGAGCAGTACTTC	CASSRGDNSYEQYF	TRBV5-1	-	TRBJ2-7